Following are 21 T cell receptor beta chains from one sample sequenced in a study of cytomegalovirus exposure and HLA in healthy donors. The PCR made use of 60 Vbeta and 13 Jbeta primers. The protocol was immunoSEQ multiplex PCR, while the TCRdb copy is restricted to in-frame clones and leaves out a portion. The sample contains approximately 120,000 clones, around 80% of which appear only once. Sequencing was carried out using PBMCs. All receptors derive from a female donor in good health and CMV-seronegative.

This clone was detected a few times. The chain has TRBV5-6 and TRBJ1-3; TRBD1 agrees at 7 bases. The CDR3 length is 14 residues. Germline lookup yields CDR1 SGHDT and CDR2 YYEEEE. V gave up 5 bases and J gave up 2 bases; unmatched junction bases: 4. CDR3: CASSPTGTGNTIYF. CDR3 bases: TGTGCCAGCAGTCCGACAGGGACTGGAAACACCATATATTTT.

V gene TRBV27 combines with J gene TRBJ1-5; D gene uncertain. Germline CDR1 is MNHEY and CDR2 is SMNVEV (reference sequence). The V end lost 3 bases, the J end lost 7 bases, and 13 bases lay between the germline ends. The CDR3 has 14 amino acids. The CDR3 sequence: CASSFSATRQPQHF. For the CDR3, the DNA is TGTGCCAGCAGTTTTTCAGCGACGAGGCAGCCCCAGCATTTT.

The chain employs TRBV6-1 and TRBJ2-1, with D possibly TRBD2 on 6 matching bases. CDR3 size: 15 residues. The V end lost 5 bases, the J end lost 3 bases, and 14 bases lay between the germline ends. Per germline, CDR1 MNHNS and CDR2 SASEGT. In nucleotides, the CDR3 is TGTGCCAGCAGTCCTAATTGGGACTTCTACAATGAGCAGTTCTTC. Protein sequence: CASSPNWDFYNEQFF.

The rearrangement links TRBV5-4 to TRBJ2-1; 11 bases match TRBD2. With 5 bases clipped from V and 9 bases from J, the junction kept 4 bases outside the gene matches. CDR3 size: 13 residues. Germline lookup yields CDR1 SGHNT and CDR2 YYREEE (reference sequence). The CDR3 spells CASRLAGGPEQFF. The CDR3 DNA is TGTGCCAGCAGATTAGCGGGAGGGCCTGAGCAGTTCTTC.

The sample holds a few counts of this clone. The rearrangement joins TRBV6-5 to TRBJ1-5, with D possibly TRBD1 on 6 matching bases. The V end was cut by 5 bases, the J end by 4 bases, with 12 bases between. This CDR3 spans 14 amino acids. The germline CDR1 and CDR2 sequences are MNHEY and SVGAGI. CDR3 protein: CASSRGTPNQPQHF. In nucleotides, the CDR3 is TGTGCCAGCAGTAGGGGGACACCTAATCAGCCCCAGCATTTT.

The chain is built from TRBV15 and TRBJ2-7, with D maybe TRBD1 (5 bases). The CDR3 extends over 14 amino acids. Germline values: CDR1 LNHNV, CDR2 YYDKDF (reference sequence). Trimming stripped 1 base from V and 5 bases from J, with 12 bases between. In DNA, the CDR3 is TGTGCCACCAGCAGAGGGACAAGGTCCGACGAGCAGTACTTC. This encodes CATSRGTRSDEQYF.

The chain uses TRBV7-8 and TRBJ2-3; D is perhaps TRBD1 (5 bases). The V end lost 2 bases, the J end lost 4 bases, and 10 bases lay between the germline ends. In germline, CDR1 is SGHVS, CDR2 FQNEAQ. The CDR3 contains 14 residues. This CDR3 is CASSLLQGPDTQYF. CDR3 bases: TGTGCCAGCAGCTTACTCCAGGGCCCAGATACGCAGTATTTT. Full variable domain (outside the CDR3, taken from reference TRBV7-8 and TRBJ2-3): GAGVSQSPRYKVAKRGQDVALRCDPISGHVSLFWYQQALGQGPEFLTYFQNEAQLDKSGLPSDRFFAERPEGSVSTLKIQRTQQEDSAVYLCASSLLQGPDTQYFGPGTRLTVL.

The chain uses TRBV11-2 and TRBJ2-4; D unresolved. The CDR3 has 15 amino acids. Germline V lookup: CDR1 SGHAT, CDR2 FQNNGV. V dropped 5 bases and J dropped 2 bases, with 13 bases sitting between them. The CDR3 nucleotides are TGTGCCAGCAGCCAACAAGTCCACCCCAAAAACATTCAGTACTTC. It yields the protein CASSQQVHPKNIQYF.

V gene TRBV11-2 combines with J gene TRBJ2-3; TRBD1 might be the D (5 bases). Germline V gene data show CDR1 as SGHAT and CDR2 as FQNNGV. Trimming shortened V by 4 bases and J by 5 bases, and 16 bases separated the two germline ends. This CDR3 region has 15 residues. Here the CDR3 DNA reads TGTGCCAGCAGCTACGGCGGAAAAAGGGGAGATACGCAGTATTTT. This gives the protein CASSYGGKRGDTQYF.

This clone was counted only a few times. V is TRBV2 and J is TRBJ2-1; 8 bases line up with TRBD2. V shed 6 bases, J shed 4 bases, and the junction held 8 bases outside the gene matches. Per germline, CDR1 SNHLY and CDR2 FYNNEI. The CDR3 runs to 15 residues. CDR3 residues: CASRVSGSAYNEQFF. CDR3 sequence (DNA): TGTGCCAGCAGAGTGAGCGGGAGTGCTTACAATGAGCAGTTCTTC.

This clone occurred a few times. The chain employs TRBV4-1 and TRBJ1-1, with TRBD1 as a possible D gene (5 bases). The ends were cut back, 4 bases at V and 1 base at J, with 16 bases in the middle. This CDR3 has 16 residues. Germline lookup yields CDR1 MGHRA and CDR2 YSYEKL. The CDR3 reads CASSPKSRDSNTEAFF. In nucleotides, the CDR3 is TGCGCCAGCAGCCCCAAAAGTCGGGACTCGAACACTGAAGCTTTCTTT.

This clone has more than one count but fewer than ten. The CDR3 DNA sequence: TGTGCCAGCAGCCATAGACTTACCACAGATACGCAGTATTTT. Translated: CASSHRLTTDTQYF. V and J are TRBV7-9 and TRBJ2-3; D is ambiguous. CDR1 is SEHNR and CDR2 is FQNEAQ in the germline V gene (reference sequence). The CDR3 runs to 14 residues. Trimming pared 5 bases from V and 2 bases from J, leaving 11 bases between.

This clone came up once. The chain recombines TRBV28 with TRBJ2-3; TRBD1 matches at 7 bases. V lost 4 bases and J lost 1; bases outside the gene matches: 5. CDR1 is MDHEN, CDR2 SYDVKM, per germline. The length of the CDR3 is 15 residues. This CDR3 is CASSSGQVRTDTQYF. CDR3 nucleotides: TGTGCCAGCAGTTCCGGACAGGTCCGCACAGATACGCAGTATTTT. Using reference TRBV28 and TRBJ2-3 for the parts outside the CDR3, the full variable domain is DVKVTQSSRYLVKRTGEKVFLECVQDMDHENMFWYRQDPGLGLRLIYFSYDVKMKEKGDIPEGYSVSREKKERFSLILESASTNQTSMYLCASSSGQVRTDTQYFGPGTRLTVL.

This clone has a single count. The rearrangement links TRBV21-1 to TRBJ2-2; no check of the table's D call, TRBD1, against the DNA was made. TRBV21-1 constitutes a pseudogene. The CDR3 is made up of 20 amino acids. DNA for the CDR3: TGTGCCAGCAGCAAAGAGAACGGAACCGGGACAGAGCAAAACACCGGGGAGCTGTTTTTT. Its protein product is CASSKENGTGTEQNTGELFF.

The V call is TRBV7-6, the J call TRBJ1-1; D ambiguous. Germline assignment: CDR1 SGHVS and CDR2 FNYEAQ. This CDR3 contains 13 residues. Between the trimmed V and J ends, which lost 1 base and 0 bases, there was a span of 3 bases. CDR3 coding DNA: TGTGCCAGCAGCTTAGATATGAACACTGAAGCTTTCTTT. Translating gives CASSLDMNTEAFF. Full variable domain (remainder filled in from reference TRBV7-6 and TRBJ1-1): GAGVSQSPRYKVTKRGQDVALRCDPISGHVSLYWYRQALGQGPEFLTYFNYEAQQDKSGLPNDRFSAERPEGSISTLTIQRTEQRDSAMYRCASSLDMNTEAFFGQGTRLTVV.

This chain links TRBV11-2 with TRBJ2-1; 7 nucleotides align to TRBD2. J gave up 9 bases and V 4 bases, and 9 bases lay outside the gene matches. The CDR3 runs to 14 residues. Germline V gene data show CDR1 as SGHAT and CDR2 as FQNNGV. The CDR3 nucleotides are TGTGCCAGCAGCTCCCGACTAGCTCAGGTTGAGCAGTTCTTC. Its translation is CASSSRLAQVEQFF.

This clone occurred once. The rearrangement uses TRBV9 and TRBJ2-7; a possible D gene is TRBD2 (5 bases). CDR1 SGDLS and CDR2 YYNGEE come from the germline V gene. The CDR3 is 15 residues long. With 3 bases removed from V and 0 bases from J, the gap between germline ends came to 13 bases. Written as DNA, the CDR3 is TGTGCCAGCAGCGAGACCGGGGTAGACTCCTACGAGCAGTACTTC. Translating gives CASSETGVDSYEQYF.

The chain joins TRBV7-9 to TRBJ2-1; D gene uncertain. The CDR3 has 12 amino acids. Germline V gene data show CDR1 as SEHNR and CDR2 as FQNEAQ (reference sequence). Trimming pared 3 bases from V and 7 bases from J, leaving 7 bases between. The CDR3 nucleotides read TGTGCCAGCAGCTTTAGTGGTAATGAGCAGTTCTTC. Encoded protein: CASSFSGNEQFF. Filled out from reference TRBV7-9 and TRBJ2-1, the complete variable domain reads DTGVSQNPRHKITKRGQNVTFRCDPISEHNRLYWYRQTLGQGPEFLTYFQNEAQLEKSRLLSDRFSAERPKGSFSTLEIQRTEQGDSAMYLCASSFSGNEQFFGPGTRLTVL.

This clone was seen a few times. The DNA for the CDR3 is TGTGCCAGCAGCCCGCGGACAGGGGGGACCCAGTACTTC. Encoded protein: CASSPRTGGTQYF. V and J are TRBV7-6 and TRBJ2-5, with 10 bases fitting TRBD1. CDR1 and CDR2 from the germline V gene are SGHVS and FNYEAQ. V shed 5 bases, J shed 7 bases, and the junction held 4 bases outside the gene matches. This CDR3 has 13 residues. The full variable domain, its missing parts supplied by reference TRBV7-6 and TRBJ2-5, is GAGVSQSPRYKVTKRGQDVALRCDPISGHVSLYWYRQALGQGPEFLTYFNYEAQQDKSGLPNDRFSAERPEGSISTLTIQRTEQRDSAMYRCASSPRTGGTQYFGPGTRLLVL.

The chain links TRBV20-1 to TRBJ2-5; D is ambiguous. The DNA end favors TRBJ2-7, so the J call may be wrong. Germline loops: CDR1 DFQATT, CDR2 SNEGSKA (reference sequence). This CDR3 contains 10 residues. CDR3 residues: CSAKVYEQYF. DNA for the CDR3: TGCAGTGCTAAAGTCTACGAGCAGTACTTC.

This clone has just one count. In the same sample, other DNA sequences code for this CDR3. The rearrangement links TRBV28 to TRBJ2-7; D is perhaps TRBD2 (6 bases). CDR1 is MDHEN and CDR2 is SYDVKM in the germline V gene. The CDR3 is 15 residues long. V dropped 8 bases and J dropped 0 bases, with 17 bases sitting between them. The CDR3, as DNA: TGTGCCAGCTCAACTTCCGGGACTGCCTCCTACGAGCAGTACTTC. Protein product: CASSTSGTASYEQYF.